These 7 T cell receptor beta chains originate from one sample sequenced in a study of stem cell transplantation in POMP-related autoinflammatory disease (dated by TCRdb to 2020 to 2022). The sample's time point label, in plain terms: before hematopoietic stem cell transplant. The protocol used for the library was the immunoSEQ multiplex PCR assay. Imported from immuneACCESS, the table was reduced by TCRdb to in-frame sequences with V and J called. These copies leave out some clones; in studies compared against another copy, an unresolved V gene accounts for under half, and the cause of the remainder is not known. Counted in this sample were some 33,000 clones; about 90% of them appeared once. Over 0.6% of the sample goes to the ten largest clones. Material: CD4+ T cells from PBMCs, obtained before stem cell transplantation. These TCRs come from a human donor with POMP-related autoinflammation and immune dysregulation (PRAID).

Here the CDR3 reads CASSRDGTGHNYGYTF. The CDR3 nucleotides read TGTGCCAGCAGCCGCGATGGGACGGGCCATAACTATGGCTACACCTTC. This chain links TRBV7-3 with TRBJ1-2; D is perhaps TRBD1 (5 bases). The V gene's germline CDR1 is SGHTA and CDR2 FQGTGA. The V gene lost 5 bases and the J gene lost 1 base, with 17 bases spanning the gap. The CDR3 contains 16 residues.

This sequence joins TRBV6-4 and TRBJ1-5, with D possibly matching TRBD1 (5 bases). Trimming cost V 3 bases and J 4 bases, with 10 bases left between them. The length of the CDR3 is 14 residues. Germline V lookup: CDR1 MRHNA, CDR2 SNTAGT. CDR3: CASSEYPGNQPQHF. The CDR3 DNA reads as TGTGCCAGCAGTGAGTACCCAGGGAATCAGCCCCAGCATTTT.

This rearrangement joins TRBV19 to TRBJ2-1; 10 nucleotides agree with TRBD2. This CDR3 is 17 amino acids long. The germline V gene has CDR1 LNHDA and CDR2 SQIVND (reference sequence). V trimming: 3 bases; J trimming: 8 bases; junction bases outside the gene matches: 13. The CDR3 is CASSMNRAGGPRDEQFF. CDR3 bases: TGTGCCAGTAGTATGAATAGAGCGGGAGGGCCTAGGGATGAGCAGTTCTTC.

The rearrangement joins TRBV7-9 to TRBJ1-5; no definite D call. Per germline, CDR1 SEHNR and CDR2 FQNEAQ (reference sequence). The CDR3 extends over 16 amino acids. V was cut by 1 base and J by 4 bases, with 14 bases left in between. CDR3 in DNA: TGTGCCAGCAGCTTAGTGGGCCAGTTACCGAATCAGCCCCAGCATTTT. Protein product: CASSLVGQLPNQPQHF.

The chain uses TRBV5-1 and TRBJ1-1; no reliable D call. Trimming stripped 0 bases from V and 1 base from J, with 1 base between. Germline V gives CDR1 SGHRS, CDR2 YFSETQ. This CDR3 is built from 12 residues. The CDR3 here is CASSLANTEAFF. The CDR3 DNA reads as TGCGCCAGCAGCTTGGCGAACACTGAAGCTTTCTTT. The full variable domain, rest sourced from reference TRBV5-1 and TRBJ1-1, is KAGVTQTPRYLIKTRGQQVTLSCSPISGHRSVSWYQQTPGQGLQFLFEYFSETQRNKGNFPGRFSGRQFSNSRSEMNVSTLELGDSALYLCASSLANTEAFFGQGTRLTVV.

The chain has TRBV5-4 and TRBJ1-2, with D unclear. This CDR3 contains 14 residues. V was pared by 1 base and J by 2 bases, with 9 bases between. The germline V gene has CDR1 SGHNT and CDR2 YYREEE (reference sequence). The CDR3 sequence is CASSLYISNYGYTF. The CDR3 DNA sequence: TGTGCCAGCAGCTTGTACATCTCCAACTATGGCTACACCTTC.

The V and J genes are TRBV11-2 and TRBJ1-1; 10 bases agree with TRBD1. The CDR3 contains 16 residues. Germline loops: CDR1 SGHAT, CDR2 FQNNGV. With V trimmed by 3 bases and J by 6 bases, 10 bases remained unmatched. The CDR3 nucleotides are TGTGCCAGCAGCTTCACCGGGACAGGGGAAGGTGCTGAAGCTTTCTTT. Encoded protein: CASSFTGTGEGAEAFF.